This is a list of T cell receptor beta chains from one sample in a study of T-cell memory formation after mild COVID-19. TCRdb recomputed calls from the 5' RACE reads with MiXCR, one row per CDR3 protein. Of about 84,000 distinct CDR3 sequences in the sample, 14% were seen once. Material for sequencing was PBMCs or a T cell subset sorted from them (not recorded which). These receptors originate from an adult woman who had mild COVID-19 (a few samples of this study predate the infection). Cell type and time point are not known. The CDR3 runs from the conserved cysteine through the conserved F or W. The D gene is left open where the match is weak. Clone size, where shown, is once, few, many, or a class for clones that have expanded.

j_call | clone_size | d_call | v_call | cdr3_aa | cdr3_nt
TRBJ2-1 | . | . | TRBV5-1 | CASSFNSGSYNEQFF | TGCGCCAGCAGCTTTAATAGCGGCTCCTACAATGAGCAGTTCTTC
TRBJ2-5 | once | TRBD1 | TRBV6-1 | CASSDGTGGSETQYF | TGTGCCAGCAGTGATGGGACAGGGGGCAGTGAGACCCAGTACTTC
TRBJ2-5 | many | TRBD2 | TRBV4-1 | CASSSTRTSGGAETQYF | TGCGCCAGCAGCTCGACGCGGACTAGCGGGGGGGCCGAGACCCAGTACTTC
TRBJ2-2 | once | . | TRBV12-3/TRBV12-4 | CASSSRIQGLNWELFF | TGTGCCAGCAGTTCGCGAATACAGGGATTGAACTGGGAGCTGTTTTTT
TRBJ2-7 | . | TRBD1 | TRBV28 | CASSLLVWTGTYF | TGTGCCAGCAGTTTATTGGTCTGGACAGGGACTTACTTC
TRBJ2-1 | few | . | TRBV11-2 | CASSRYDRGEQFF | TGTGCCAGCAGTCGATATGACCGGGGCGAGCAGTTCTTC
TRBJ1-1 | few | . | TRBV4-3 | CASSLDTNTEAFF | TGCGCCAGCAGCCTAGACACGAACACTGAAGCTTTCTTT
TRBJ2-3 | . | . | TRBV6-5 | CASSPTRRGAGDTQYF | TGTGCCAGCAGCCCCACGAGGAGAGGAGCGGGAGATACGCAGTATTTT
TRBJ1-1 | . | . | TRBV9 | CASSASRTALNTEAFF | TGTGCCAGCAGCGCTTCGAGGACAGCCTTGAACACTGAAGCTTTCTTT
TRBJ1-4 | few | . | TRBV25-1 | CASSVDGGSTNEKLFF | TGTGCCAGCAGTGTAGACGGTGGTTCGACTAATGAAAAACTGTTTTTT
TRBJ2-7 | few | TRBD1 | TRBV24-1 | CATSEDRGSYEQYF | TGTGCCACCAGTGAAGACAGGGGTTCCTACGAGCAGTACTTC
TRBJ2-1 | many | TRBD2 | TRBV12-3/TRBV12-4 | CASSPGLADNEQFF | TGTGCCAGTTCACCAGGACTAGCAGACAATGAGCAGTTCTTC
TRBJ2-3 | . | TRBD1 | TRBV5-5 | CASSQDRTDTDTQYF | TGTGCCAGCAGTCAGGACAGGACCGATACAGATACGCAGTATTTT
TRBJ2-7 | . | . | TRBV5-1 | CASSFEDTTHYEQYF | TGCGCCAGCAGCTTCGAGGACACGACCCACTACGAGCAGTACTTC
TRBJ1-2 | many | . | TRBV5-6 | CASSAQGNYGYTF | TGTGCCAGCAGCGCACAGGGAAACTATGGCTACACCTTC
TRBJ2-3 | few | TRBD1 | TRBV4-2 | CASSQGTGRNTDTQYF | TGTGCCAGCAGCCAAGGGACAGGGCGGAACACAGATACGCAGTATTTT
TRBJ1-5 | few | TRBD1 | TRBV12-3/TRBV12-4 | CASSPERDRLGFSNQPQHF | TGTGCCAGCAGCCCTGAGCGGGACAGGCTCGGATTTAGCAATCAGCCCCAGCATTTT
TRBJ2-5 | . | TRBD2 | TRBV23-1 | CASSQSERLAGVCRETQYF | TGCGCCAGCAGTCAATCTGAGAGACTAGCGGGAGTCTGTAGAGAGACCCAGTACTTC
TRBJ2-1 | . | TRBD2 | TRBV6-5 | CASTQRGTYNEQFF | TGTGCCAGCACCCAGCGGGGAACCTACAATGAGCAGTTCTTC
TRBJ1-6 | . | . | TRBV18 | CASSRTTLKDRGGSPLHF | TGTGCCAGCTCACGGACAACACTCAAGGACCGCGGTGGGTCACCCCTCCACTTT
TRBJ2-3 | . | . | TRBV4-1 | CASSQERGGQDTQYF | TGCGCCAGCAGCCAAGAGAGGGGGGGGCAAGATACGCAGTATTTT
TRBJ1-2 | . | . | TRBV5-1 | CASSLGDGHYGYTF | TGCGCCAGCAGCTTGGGCGACGGTCACTATGGCTACACCTTC
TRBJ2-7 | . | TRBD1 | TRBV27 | CASSWDREYEQYF | TGTGCCAGCAGTTGGGACAGGGAATACGAGCAGTACTTC
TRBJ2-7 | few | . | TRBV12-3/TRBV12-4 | CASSQPGTPPFEQYF | TGTGCCAGCAGCCAGCCCGGGACTCCCCCGTTTGAGCAGTACTTC
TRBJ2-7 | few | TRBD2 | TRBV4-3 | CASSQADVTSGAYEQYF | TGCGCCAGCAGCCAAGCTGACGTGACTAGCGGGGCCTACGAGCAGTACTTC
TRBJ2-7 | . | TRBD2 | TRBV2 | CASGGGNSYEQYF | TGTGCCAGCGGGGGGGGAAACTCCTACGAGCAGTACTTC
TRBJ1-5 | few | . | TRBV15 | CATSREEHVRGNQPQHF | TGTGCCACCAGCAGAGAGGAACACGTTCGGGGCAATCAGCCCCAGCATTTT
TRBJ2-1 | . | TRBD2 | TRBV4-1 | CASSQDDLAGSSYNEQFF | TGCGCCAGCAGCCAAGATGACCTAGCGGGGAGCTCCTACAATGAGCAGTTCTTC
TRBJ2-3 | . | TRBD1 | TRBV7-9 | CASSVWTGRGDTQYF | TGTGCCAGCAGCGTATGGACAGGGCGAGGAGATACGCAGTATTTT
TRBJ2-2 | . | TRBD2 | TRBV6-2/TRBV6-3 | CASSYLAGGTGELFF | TGTGCCAGCAGTTACCTAGCGGGAGGAACCGGGGAGCTGTTTTTT
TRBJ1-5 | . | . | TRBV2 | CASSEFYGRNNQPQHF | TGTGCCAGCAGTGAATTTTACGGACGGAACAATCAGCCCCAGCATTTT
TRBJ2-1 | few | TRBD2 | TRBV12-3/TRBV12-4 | CASSLPEAGGDEQFF | TGTGCCAGCAGTCTCCCGGAAGCGGGGGGCGATGAGCAGTTCTTC
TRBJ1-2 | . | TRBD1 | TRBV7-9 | CASSLLGQGDYGYTF | TGTGCCAGCAGCCTATTGGGACAGGGGGACTATGGCTACACCTTC
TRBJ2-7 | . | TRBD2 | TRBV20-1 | CSARDTRLAGVAAEDAYEQYF | TGCAGTGCTAGAGATACGCGGCTAGCGGGAGTCGCCGCCGAAGATGCCTACGAGCAGTACTTC
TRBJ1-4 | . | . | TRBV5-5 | CASSLPTNEKLFF | TGTGCCAGCAGCCTACCAACTAATGAAAAACTGTTTTTT
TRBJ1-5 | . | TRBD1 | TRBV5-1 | CASSPGTGVQPQHF | TGCGCCAGCAGCCCTGGGACAGGGGTTCAGCCCCAGCATTTT
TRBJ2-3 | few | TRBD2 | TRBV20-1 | CSASGLAGGPGTDTQYF | TGCAGTGCTAGCGGACTAGCGGGAGGGCCCGGCACAGATACGCAGTATTTT
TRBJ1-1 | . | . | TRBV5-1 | CASSLRGDFTEAFF | TGCGCCAGCAGCTTGAGGGGGGATTTCACTGAAGCTTTCTTT
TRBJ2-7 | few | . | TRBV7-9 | CASSLEEWTYEQYF | TGTGCCAGCAGCTTAGAGGAGTGGACCTACGAGCAGTACTTC
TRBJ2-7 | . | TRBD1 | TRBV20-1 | CSALTGGSYEQYF | TGCAGTGCCTTGACAGGGGGCTCTTACGAGCAGTACTTC
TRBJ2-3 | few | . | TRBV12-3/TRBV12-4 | CASSFAPRPAVNTDTQYF | TGTGCCAGCAGTTTTGCACCCAGGCCGGCAGTTAACACAGATACGCAGTATTTT
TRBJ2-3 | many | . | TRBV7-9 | CASSLVSSTDTQYF | TGTGCCAGCAGCTTAGTCTCTAGCACAGATACGCAGTATTTT
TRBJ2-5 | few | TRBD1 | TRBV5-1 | CASSQTSQTGYESQYF | TGCGCCAGCAGCCAAACGTCCCAGACAGGGTATGAGTCCCAGTACTTC
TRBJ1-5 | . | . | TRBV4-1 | CASSQDPGRGQPQHF | TGCGCCAGCAGCCAAGATCCCGGGAGGGGCCAGCCCCAGCATTTT
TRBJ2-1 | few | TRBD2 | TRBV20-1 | CSAEGLGTSFYNEQFF | TGCAGTGCTGAGGGGTTGGGGACTAGCTTTTACAATGAGCAGTTCTTC
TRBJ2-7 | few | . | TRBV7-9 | CASSLSGTYEQYF | TGTGCCAGCAGCTTGTCAGGGACCTACGAGCAGTACTTC
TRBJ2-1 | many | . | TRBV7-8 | CASSLVEGHLDEQFF | TGTGCCAGCAGCTTAGTCGAGGGACATCTGGATGAGCAGTTCTTC
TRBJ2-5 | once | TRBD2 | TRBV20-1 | CSAEEERGQETQYF | TGCAGTGCAGAGGAAGAGCGGGGTCAAGAGACCCAGTACTTC
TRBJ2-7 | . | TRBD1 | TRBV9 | CASSVSDRGRNEQYF | TGTGCCAGCAGCGTGTCTGACAGGGGGCGTAACGAGCAGTACTTC
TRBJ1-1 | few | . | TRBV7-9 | CASSGEQGLPTEAFF | TGTGCCAGCAGCGGGGAGCAAGGATTGCCCACTGAAGCTTTCTTT
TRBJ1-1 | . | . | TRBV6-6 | CASSYPTGNTEAFF | TGTGCCAGCAGTTACCCGACGGGTAACACTGAAGCTTTCTTT
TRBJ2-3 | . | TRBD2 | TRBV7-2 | CASTLSGVGTDTQYF | TGTGCCAGCACCTTAAGCGGGGTAGGCACAGATACGCAGTATTTT
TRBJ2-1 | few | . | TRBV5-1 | CASSLEDSRYNEQFF | TGCGCCAGCAGCTTGGAGGATAGCAGATACAATGAGCAGTTCTTC
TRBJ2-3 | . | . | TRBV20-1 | CSVTNERTDTQYF | TGCAGTGTTACGAACGAACGCACAGATACGCAGTATTTT
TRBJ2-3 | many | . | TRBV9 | CASSVRGSTDTQYF | TGTGCCAGCAGCGTTCGAGGGTCCACAGATACGCAGTATTTT